This T cell receptor beta chain was recorded in a study of T cell changes during pregnancy in multiple sclerosis. The method was immunoSEQ multiplex PCR; TCRdb's version includes in-frame clones alone and lacks a portion of them. Among about 120,000 clones listed, approximately 93% were seen once. V was shortened by 3 bases and J by 2 bases, with 16 bases between the two germline ends. Germline values: CDR1 MDHEN, CDR2 SYDVKM. The CDR3 runs to 16 residues. This chain connects TRBV28 to TRBJ1-1; D is ambiguous. The source is a female donor with multiple sclerosis, enrolled in a pregnancy study. The sequencing used peripheral blood, collected before pregnancy. The CDR3 coding sequence is TGTGCCAGCAGTTTGGGAGGCAGGCTAGTTAACACTGAAGCTTTCTTT. It is translated as CASSLGGRLVNTEAFF. Combining the CDR3 with reference TRBV28 and TRBJ1-1 gives the whole variable domain DVKVTQSSRYLVKRTGEKVFLECVQDMDHENMFWYRQDPGLGLRLIYFSYDVKMKEKGDIPEGYSVSREKKERFSLILESASTNQTSMYLCASSLGGRLVNTEAFFGQGTRLTVV.